The clone carrying this TCR beta chain was recorded a few times. This record comes from a study of tumor-infiltrating lymphocytes in localized non-small cell lung cancer. Sequencing was performed with immunoSEQ multiplex PCR; in TCRdb, only in-frame clones are kept and a portion is missing. The sample lists about 16,000 clones, around three quarters occurring once. Germline CDR1 reads KGHSH; CDR2 reads LQKENI. The CDR3 is 16 residues long. The V end was cut by 3 bases, the J end by 7 bases, with 19 bases between. The sequence came from a human donor with non-small cell lung cancer. Sequencing used lung tumor tissue. The chain uses TRBV18 and TRBJ2-1; D gene unclear. The CDR3 protein is CASSPLAKNEANEQFF. Written as DNA, the CDR3 is TGTGCCAGCTCACCCCTTGCCAAAAATGAGGCAAATGAGCAGTTCTTC.